This entry lists 30 T cell receptor beta chains sequenced from one sample in a study of shared clonotypes between healthy human individuals (TCRdb year 2020). To prepare the library, the immunoSEQ multiplex PCR assay was applied. Entries here come from immuneACCESS through TCRdb and include only in-frame sequences with V and J called. Some clones fail to appear in such tables; in the studies checked, an unresolved V gene covers under half of the shortfall, and the cause of the remainder is unknown. The sample includes 2,500,000 or so clones, with just over 90% observed a single time. The ten largest clonotypes hold around 0.14% of the sample. What was sequenced was naive CD4+ T cells sorted from blood. The label giving this sample's cell subset or site can be read as: CD45RA+ positively selected. The receptors come from a man between 18 and 29 years old in good health.

Regarding this clone: The sample holds other DNA sequences that translate to the same CDR3. The chain has TRBV7-6 and TRBJ2-7; 8 positions agree with TRBD1. CDR3 length equals 14 residues. CDR1 and CDR2 from the germline V gene are SGHVS and FNYEAQ. Germline trimming cut 3 bases from V and 2 bases from J; bases unmatched to any gene: 3. DNA of the CDR3: TGTGCCAGCAGCTTCGGACAGGGTCCCTACGAGCAGTACTTC. As protein: CASSFGQGPYEQYF.

V gene TRBV10-3 combines with J gene TRBJ2-1, with D possibly being TRBD2 (6 bases). The CDR3 is 15 amino acids. Trimming took off 6 bases at V and 4 bases at J, with 16 bases between the two ends. Per germline, CDR1 ENHRY and CDR2 SYGVKD. In nucleotides, the CDR3 is TGTGCCATCAGCGCGGGACTGGGGGGTTACAATGAGCAGTTCTTC. It encodes CAISAGLGGYNEQFF.

This chain links TRBV25-1 with TRBJ2-7; 12 bases match TRBD1. J lost 6 bases, V lost 4 bases, and 10 bases had no gene match. CDR1 and CDR2 (germline): MGHDK, SYGVNS. This CDR3 has 16 residues. CDR3 bases: TGTGCCAGCAGTGCCCCCGGGACAGGGGGCGCAGGCGAGCAGTACTTC. Amino acid sequence: CASSAPGTGGAGEQYF.

The chain links TRBV21-1 to TRBJ2-5; the table's D call, TRBD1, was not checked against the DNA. TRBV21-1 is shown as a pseudogene. This CDR3 contains 16 residues. Here the CDR3 reads CASPSAWGQGKETQYF. The CDR3 DNA reads as TGTGCCTCACCCTCGGCATGGGGACAGGGGAAAGAGACCCAGTACTTC.

This clone was detected only a few times. V and J are TRBV7-9 and TRBJ1-1; TRBD1 aligns across 7 bases. V gave up 3 bases and J gave up 1 base; unmatched junction bases: 5. The germline V gene encodes CDR1 SEHNR and CDR2 FQNEAQ (reference sequence). This CDR3 comprises 15 residues. The CDR3 nucleotides read TGTGCCAGCAGCTTTTTAGCAGGGGGGAACACTGAAGCTTTCTTT. Amino acids: CASSFLAGGNTEAFF.

Worth noting for this clone: Other DNA sequences within the sample encode an identical CDR3. The V call is TRBV6-1, the J call TRBJ1-4; 11 positions match TRBD1. The CDR3 loop spans 14 amino acids. V trimming: 6 bases; J trimming: 7 bases; junction bases outside the gene matches: 4. Germline assignment: CDR1 MNHNS and CDR2 SASEGT. Here the CDR3 reads CASSSGTGGEKLFF. The DNA of the CDR3 is TGTGCCAGCAGCTCCGGGACAGGGGGTGAAAAACTGTTTTTT.

CDR3 nucleotide sequence: TGTGCCAGTAACACTCAGGGTATTGGTACGCAGTATTTT. It specifies CASNTQGIGTQYF. The chain couples TRBV19 to TRBJ2-3; weak D call: TRBD1 (5 bases). V was cut by 7 bases and J by 8 bases, with 16 bases left in between. The CDR3 is 13 residues long. Per germline, CDR1 LNHDA and CDR2 SQIVND (reference sequence). Looking up the rest from reference TRBV19 and TRBJ2-3 gives the full variable domain: DGGITQSPKYLFRKEGQNVTLSCEQNLNHDAMYWYRQDPGQGLRLIYYSQIVNDFQKGDIAEGYSVSREKKESFPLTVTSAQKNPTAFYLCASNTQGIGTQYFGPGTRLTVL.

The chain recombines TRBV6-1 with TRBJ2-7, with 8 bases identical to TRBD2. This CDR3 has 13 amino acids. The J segment lost 6 bases and the V segment lost 6 bases, leaving 7 bases of the junction unmatched. CDR1 MNHNS and CDR2 SASEGT come from the germline V gene. CDR3 sequence (DNA): TGTGCCAGCAGAGTACCGGGGGGGCTCGAGCAGTACTTC. Protein sequence: CASRVPGGLEQYF.

This clone was counted a single time. This specimen includes other DNA sequences encoding the same CDR3. The chain uses TRBV18 and TRBJ1-1, with D possibly TRBD1 on 5 matching bases. Germline loops: CDR1 KGHSH, CDR2 LQKENI. CDR3 length equals 14 residues. Trimming stripped 3 bases from V and 0 bases from J, with 8 bases between. CDR3 loop: CASSPIQVNTEAFF. The CDR3 DNA sequence: TGTGCCAGCTCACCTATACAGGTGAACACTGAAGCTTTCTTT.

Comments on this clone: The identical CDR3 is also encoded by other nucleotide sequences in the sample. This chain joins TRBV6-1 and TRBJ1-1; D remains unclear. Trimming stripped 2 bases from V and 1 base from J, with 5 bases between. There are 13 residues in the CDR3. Per germline, CDR1 MNHNS and CDR2 SASEGT. The CDR3 nucleotides are TGTGCCAGCAGTGAACTCCAGAACACTGAAGCTTTCTTT. This codes for CASSELQNTEAFF.

This clone appeared a single time. This sequence joins TRBV5-1 and TRBJ2-7; TRBD1 aligns across 9 bases. The V segment lost 4 bases and the J segment 4 bases; nucleotides outside the gene matches: 9. The CDR3 is 15 residues long. Germline V lookup: CDR1 SGHRS, CDR2 YFSETQ. CDR3 residues: CASSPTGGASYEQYF. The DNA of the CDR3 is TGCGCCAGCAGCCCGACAGGGGGGGCCTCATACGAGCAGTACTTC.

V and J are TRBV19 and TRBJ1-6; 9 bases are shared with TRBD1. Germline-derived CDR1 and CDR2 are LNHDA and SQIVND (reference sequence). The CDR3 loop spans 17 amino acids. Unmatched junction bases numbered 4, after V lost 4 bases and J lost 0 bases. The CDR3 bases are TGTGCCAGTAGTAAAACAGGGGGCAGCTCCTATAATTCACCCCTCCACTTT. Encoded protein: CASSKTGGSSYNSPLHF.

On this clone itself: Other nucleotide sequences from this sample produce the same CDR3. V usage is TRBV9 and J usage is TRBJ2-3; 12 nucleotides match TRBD1. This CDR3 is 16 amino acids long. Germline CDR1 is SGDLS and CDR2 is YYNGEE. Trimming cost V 2 bases and J 2 bases; bases outside gene matches: 3. CDR3 nucleotide sequence: TGTGCCAGCAGCGTTGGGACAGGGGGCACCACAGATACGCAGTATTTT. Translated, it gives CASSVGTGGTTDTQYF.

This chain links TRBV5-1 with TRBJ1-3; D is undetermined. Germline assignment: CDR1 SGHRS and CDR2 YFSETQ. The CDR3 spans 15 residues. With 4 bases removed from V and 0 bases from J, the gap between germline ends came to 11 bases. The CDR3 here is CASSPAGYSGNTIYF. The CDR3 region has the DNA TGCGCCAGCAGCCCCGCGGGCTACTCTGGAAACACCATATATTTT. Full variable domain (missing parts from reference TRBV5-1 and TRBJ1-3): KAGVTQTPRYLIKTRGQQVTLSCSPISGHRSVSWYQQTPGQGLQFLFEYFSETQRNKGNFPGRFSGRQFSNSRSEMNVSTLELGDSALYLCASSPAGYSGNTIYFGEGSWLTVV.

The chain joins TRBV29-1 to TRBJ1-2; TRBD1 is a possible D gene (5 bases). Trimming removed 3 bases from V and 1 base from J, with 12 bases in between. The CDR3 sequence is 14 residues long. Germline CDR1 reads SQVTM; CDR2 reads ANQGSEA. The CDR3 loop reads CSVDQGRDNYGYTF. CDR3 nucleotides: TGCAGCGTTGACCAGGGTAGGGATAACTATGGCTACACCTTC. Variable domain in full (rest from reference TRBV29-1 and TRBJ1-2): SAVISQKPSRDICQRGTSLTIQCQVDSQVTMMFWYRQQPGQSLTLIATANQGSEATYESGFVIDKFPISRPNLTFSTLTVSNMSPEDSSIYLCSVDQGRDNYGYTFGSGTRLTVV.

This rearrangement joins TRBV30 to TRBJ2-7, with 7 bases matching TRBD2. Germline lookup yields CDR1 GTSNPN and CDR2 SVGIG (reference sequence). The CDR3 consists of 12 residues. The V segment lost 5 bases and the J segment 2 bases; nucleotides outside the gene matches: 3. The CDR3: CAWGAGAYEQYF. The CDR3 coding sequence is TGTGCCTGGGGGGCGGGGGCCTACGAGCAGTACTTC. Variable domain in full (rest from reference TRBV30 and TRBJ2-7): SQTIHQWPATLVQPVGSPLSLECTVEGTSNPNLYWYRQAAGRGLQLLFYSVGIGQISSEVPQNLSASRPQDRQFILSSKKLLLSDSGFYLCAWGAGAYEQYFGPGTRLTVT.

V gene TRBV6-5 combines with J gene TRBJ1-4; 7 nucleotides line up with TRBD1. This CDR3 contains 15 residues. In germline, CDR1 is MNHEY, CDR2 SVGAGI. Trimming at V came to 6 bases and at J to 8 bases, leaving 12 bases not matched to a gene. The CDR3 sequence: CASSDRDSLREKLFF. CDR3 DNA: TGTGCCAGCAGCGACAGGGACAGTCTCAGAGAAAAACTGTTTTTT.

The rearrangement uses TRBV10-3 and TRBJ2-5; 7 positions match TRBD2. The germline V gene has CDR1 ENHRY and CDR2 SYGVKD. The CDR3 totals 14 residues. J lost 5 bases, V lost 5 bases, and 8 bases had no gene match. The CDR3, as DNA: TGTGCCATCAGTTGGAGTGAGGGAGGGGAGACCCAGTACTTC. Amino acid sequence: CAISWSEGGETQYF.

The chain couples TRBV10-2 to TRBJ2-7; D is perhaps TRBD1 (6 bases). Trimming took 10 bases from V and 2 from J, leaving 18 bases between them. The CDR3 is 14 amino acids. CDR1 WSHSY and CDR2 SAAADI come from the germline V gene. The CDR3 sequence is CATTPPGGTYEQYF. The CDR3 DNA is TGCGCCACCACACCCCCTGGGGGCACCTACGAGCAGTACTTC.

V gene TRBV11-2 combines with J gene TRBJ1-1; 8 positions agree with TRBD1. Per the germline V gene, CDR1 is SGHAT and CDR2 is FQNNGV. The CDR3 is 13 amino acids. The V gene end was trimmed by 0 bases and the J gene end by 11 bases; junction bases not matched to a gene: 5. CDR3 coding DNA: TGTGCCAGCAGCTTAGATCAGGGGGACAGGGCTTTCTTT. It yields the protein CASSLDQGDRAFF.

The V and J genes are TRBV29-1 and TRBJ2-7; possible D gene TRBD2, 6 bases. The V gene lost 4 bases and the J gene lost 7 bases, with 20 bases spanning the gap. The CDR3 loop spans 14 amino acids. CDR1 and CDR2 from the germline V gene are SQVTM and ANQGSEA. The CDR3 loop is CSVVVAGRGGEQYF. In nucleotides, the CDR3 is TGCAGCGTTGTTGTGGCGGGGCGGGGTGGTGAGCAGTACTTC.

The chain employs TRBV5-1 and TRBJ2-2; no definite D call. CDR1 is SGHRS and CDR2 is YFSETQ in the germline V gene. The CDR3 loop spans 13 amino acids. Trimming shortened V by 4 bases and J by 8 bases, and 12 bases separated the two germline ends. CDR3 sequence: CASSPTTVGELFF. CDR3 nucleotides: TGCGCCAGCAGCCCAACCACAGTTGGGGAGCTGTTTTTT. The variable domain in full, completed from reference TRBV5-1 and TRBJ2-2, reads KAGVTQTPRYLIKTRGQQVTLSCSPISGHRSVSWYQQTPGQGLQFLFEYFSETQRNKGNFPGRFSGRQFSNSRSEMNVSTLELGDSALYLCASSPTTVGELFFGEGSRLTVL.

The V call is TRBV7-2, the J call TRBJ2-1; 10 nucleotides align to TRBD2. J lost 7 bases, V lost 4 bases, and 4 bases had no gene match. The CDR3 contains 14 residues. Germline V CDR1 and CDR2: SGHTA, FQGNSA. Here the CDR3 DNA reads TGTGCCAGCAGCTCCGGACTAGCGGAGAATGAGCAGTTCTTC. This encodes CASSSGLAENEQFF.

The chain employs TRBV7-3 and TRBJ2-2, with TRBD1 matching 9 bases. Trimming at V came to 5 bases and at J to 7 bases, leaving 11 bases not matched to a gene. This CDR3 has 16 residues. The germline V gene has CDR1 SGHTA and CDR2 FQGTGA. CDR3 sequence (DNA): TGTGCCAGCAGCAAACAGGGGGCAAATGTTGGCGGGGAGCTGTTTTTT. It yields the protein CASSKQGANVGGELFF.

A remark on this clone: Other DNA sequences in the same sample also yield this CDR3. The gene calls are TRBV5-1 and TRBJ2-5, with D possibly being TRBD1 (8 bases). The CDR3 is made up of 16 amino acids. Germline CDR1 SGHRS, CDR2 YFSETQ. V was shortened by 0 bases and J by 5 bases, with 17 bases between the two germline ends. CDR3 nucleotides: TGCGCCAGCAGCTTGGCCCCGACAGGGGAGGGGGAGACCCAGTACTTC. It yields the protein CASSLAPTGEGETQYF.

This chain links TRBV28 with TRBJ1-2; D uncertain. V lost 6 bases, J lost 0 bases, and 11 bases lay in between. Germline V gene lookup returns CDR1 MDHEN and CDR2 SYDVKM. The CDR3 loop spans 14 amino acids. The CDR3 loop reads CASRKSQTNYGYTF. Here the CDR3 DNA reads TGTGCCAGCAGAAAATCTCAGACTAACTATGGCTACACCTTC.

The chain carries TRBV7-2 and TRBJ2-1; TRBD2 matches at 11 bases. CDR1 SGHTA and CDR2 FQGNSA come from the germline V gene. The trim removed 1 base at V and 5 bases at J, leaving 4 bases unmatched. There are 16 residues in the CDR3. The CDR3 reads CASSLGVAGGHNEQFF. The CDR3 DNA follows: TGTGCCAGCAGCTTAGGCGTAGCGGGAGGGCACAATGAGCAGTTCTTC.

This clone showed up just a few times. The chain combines TRBV18 with TRBJ1-1; no firm D call. CDR3 size: 16 residues. The V gene's germline CDR1 is KGHSH and CDR2 LQKENI. V dropped 0 bases and J dropped 7 bases, with 18 bases sitting between them. CDR3 coding DNA: TGTGCCAGCTCACCACCGGTCTTGATGCGGGCGGGTGAAGCTTTCTTT. The encoded protein is CASSPPVLMRAGEAFF.

The rearrangement joins TRBV10-3 to TRBJ1-2; the D gene is possibly TRBD1 (6 bases). With 6 bases removed from V and 2 bases from J, the gap between germline ends came to 10 bases. The CDR3 loop spans 13 amino acids. The germline V gene encodes CDR1 ENHRY and CDR2 SYGVKD. The CDR3 bases are TGTGCCATCAGCCCCACAGGGAACTATGGCTACACCTTC. Protein product: CAISPTGNYGYTF.

The CDR3 region is CASSEWTYEQYF. The CDR3, as DNA: TGTGCCAGCAGTGAATGGACCTACGAGCAGTACTTC. The chain employs TRBV6-1 and TRBJ2-7; no definite D call. Germline V gene sequence: CDR1 MNHNS, CDR2 SASEGT. V lost 2 bases, J lost 2 bases, and 4 bases lay in between. CDR3 length equals 12 residues.